This is a list of T cell receptor beta chains from one sample in a study of early T cells in non-severe SARS-CoV-2 infection. Via MiXCR, TCRdb re-called the 5' RACE reads, giving one row per CDR3 protein. Here the sample spans about 83,000 distinct CDR3 sequences, over 9% being singletons. The sample was whole blood. These TCRs come from an adult who was a healthcare worker with PCR-confirmed SARS-CoV-2 infection or an uninfected control (not recorded which). CDR3s include the opening cysteine and the closing phenylalanine or tryptophan. A D gene is named only where the DNA matches it firmly. Expanded clones get a size class; other rows say once, few or many, or leave the size out.

length: 18
D: TRBD1
size: .
J: TRBJ1-1
V: TRBV6-1
CDR3: CASSRRDVPGQGNTEALF
DNA: TGTGCCAGCAGTCGGAGAGACGTACCGGGACAGGGTAACACTGAAGCTCTCTTT

length: 14
D: .
size: many
J: TRBJ2-7
V: TRBV18
CDR3: CASSRQRSSYEQYF
DNA: TGTGCCAGCTCGCGACAGAGGAGCTCCTACGAGCAGTACTTC

length: 14
D: .
size: few
J: TRBJ2-1
V: TRBV11-3
CDR3: CASSLDRSYNEQFF
DNA: TGTGCCAGCAGCTTAGATAGGTCCTACAATGAGCAGTTCTTC

length: 15
D: .
size: once
J: TRBJ1-4
V: TRBV6-5
CDR3: CASSCSGAYNEKLFF
DNA: TGTGCCAGCAGTTGCTCAGGGGCCTATAATGAAAAACTGTTTTTT

length: 13
D: TRBD1
size: many
J: TRBJ2-7
V: TRBV5-1
CDR3: CASSTGQLYEQYF
DNA: TGCGCCAGCAGCACGGGACAGCTCTACGAGCAGTACTTC

length: 15
D: .
size: .
J: TRBJ2-7
V: TRBV4-2
CDR3: CASSQAQGSSYEQYF
DNA: TGTGCCAGCAGCCAAGCTCAGGGAAGCTCCTACGAGCAGTACTTC

length: 16
D: TRBD1
size: .
J: TRBJ1-1
V: TRBV11-2
CDR3: CASSSQMGTGGTEAFF
DNA: TGTGCCAGCAGCTCCCAAATGGGGACAGGGGGCACTGAAGCTTTCTTT

length: 13
D: .
size: .
J: TRBJ2-3
V: TRBV7-2
CDR3: CASSFANTDTQYF
DNA: TGTGCCAGCAGCTTTGCGAACACAGATACGCAGTATTTT

length: 14
D: .
size: .
J: TRBJ1-2
V: TRBV11-2
CDR3: CASSLGGIPYGYTF
DNA: TGTGCCAGCAGCTTAGGCGGGATTCCCTATGGCTACACCTTC

length: 12
D: .
size: .
J: TRBJ2-4
V: TRBV4-3
CDR3: CASSQTGYIQYF
DNA: TGCGCCAGCAGCCAAACAGGGTACATTCAGTACTTC

length: 15
D: .
size: .
J: TRBJ2-3
V: TRBV5-1
CDR3: CASSLAGSYTDTQYF
DNA: TGCGCCAGCAGCTTGGCAGGGAGCTACACAGATACGCAGTATTTT

length: 15
D: .
size: few
J: TRBJ2-1
V: TRBV5-1
CDR3: CASSLPRDTYNEQFF
DNA: TGCGCCAGCAGCTTGCCCCGGGACACGTACAATGAGCAGTTCTTC

length: 16
D: TRBD1
size: many
J: TRBJ2-7
V: TRBV9
CDR3: CASSAHRTGGSYEQYF
DNA: TGTGCCAGCAGCGCCCACAGGACAGGGGGATCCTACGAGCAGTACTTC

length: 15
D: .
size: .
J: TRBJ1-2
V: TRBV18
CDR3: CASSPPASGNHGYTF
DNA: TGTGCCAGCTCACCACCGGCCTCGGGGAATCATGGCTACACCTTC

length: 16
D: .
size: .
J: TRBJ2-1
V: TRBV20-1
CDR3: CSARSGTYSGVNEQFF
DNA: TGCAGTGCTAGATCGGGGACATACTCGGGGGTAAATGAGCAGTTCTTC

length: 13
D: .
size: few
J: TRBJ2-5
V: TRBV20-1
CDR3: CSARDWRQETQYF
DNA: TGCAGTGCTAGAGATTGGCGCCAAGAGACCCAGTACTTC

length: 13
D: .
size: few
J: TRBJ2-1
V: TRBV5-4
CDR3: CASSLGGADEQFF
DNA: TGTGCCAGCAGCTTGGGGGGAGCTGATGAGCAGTTCTTC

length: 12
D: .
size: few
J: TRBJ2-2
V: TRBV2
CDR3: CASSDNTGELFF
DNA: TGTGCCAGCAGTGACAACACCGGGGAGCTGTTTTTT

length: 19
D: TRBD2
size: many
J: TRBJ2-1
V: TRBV15
CDR3: CATSNPLMAGAKQNNEQFF
DNA: TGTGCCACCAGCAACCCATTGATGGCGGGAGCAAAACAAAACAATGAGCAGTTCTTC

length: 13
D: .
size: .
J: TRBJ1-5
V: TRBV14
CDR3: CASSQDADQPQHF
DNA: TGTGCCAGCAGCCAAGACGCCGATCAGCCCCAGCATTTT

length: 14
D: TRBD2
size: many
J: TRBJ2-5
V: TRBV7-7
CDR3: CASSRTSFDETQYF
DNA: TGTGCTAGCAGCCGGACTAGCTTTGACGAGACCCAGTACTTC

length: 16
D: .
size: .
J: TRBJ2-2
V: TRBV5-1
CDR3: CASSLVGGSYTGELFF
DNA: TGCGCCAGCAGCTTGGTCGGCGGAAGCTACACCGGGGAGCTGTTTTTT

length: 15
D: .
size: .
J: TRBJ2-6
V: TRBV7-6
CDR3: CASSRKGGGTNVLTF
DNA: TGTGCCAGCAGCCGGAAGGGCGGTGGGACCAACGTCCTGACTTTC

length: 11
D: .
size: .
J: TRBJ1-1
V: TRBV29-1
CDR3: CSVLQITEAFF
DNA: TGCAGCGTCCTCCAGATCACTGAAGCTTTCTTT

length: 16
D: TRBD1
size: .
J: TRBJ2-7
V: TRBV4-3
CDR3: CASSHSGTGESYEQYF
DNA: TGCGCCAGCAGCCATTCTGGGACAGGGGAGTCCTACGAGCAGTACTTC

length: 15
D: TRBD1
size: .
J: TRBJ1-6
V: TRBV29-1
CDR3: CSALTGGSYNSPLHF
DNA: TGCAGCGCCCTGACAGGGGGTTCCTATAATTCACCCCTCCACTTT

length: 15
D: .
size: many
J: TRBJ2-6
V: TRBV6-6
CDR3: CASSYGLLGANVLTF
DNA: TGTGCCAGCAGTTACGGTCTGCTGGGGGCCAACGTCCTGACTTTC

length: 14
D: .
size: many
J: TRBJ1-5
V: TRBV20-1
CDR3: CSAGGDYSNQPQHF
DNA: TGCAGTGCCGGGGGGGACTATAGCAATCAGCCCCAGCATTTT

length: 16
D: .
size: .
J: TRBJ1-1
V: TRBV5-4
CDR3: CASRAREGASNTEAFF
DNA: TGTGCCAGCAGAGCAAGAGAAGGGGCCTCAAACACTGAAGCTTTCTTT

length: 14
D: TRBD1
size: .
J: TRBJ2-7
V: TRBV10-2
CDR3: CASSADREHFEQYF
DNA: TGCGCCAGCAGCGCGGACAGGGAACACTTCGAGCAGTACTTC

length: 13
D: .
size: many
J: TRBJ1-5
V: TRBV7-6
CDR3: CASSSNPTNPQHF
DNA: TGTGCCAGCAGCTCTAACCCCACGAATCCCCAGCATTTT

length: 15
D: TRBD2
size: .
J: TRBJ2-5
V: TRBV5-6
CDR3: CASSLELAGAETQYF
DNA: TGTGCCAGCAGCTTGGAACTAGCGGGAGCAGAGACCCAGTACTTC

length: 15
D: TRBD1
size: .
J: TRBJ2-7
V: TRBV27
CDR3: CASRGWTGQTYEQYF
DNA: TGTGCCAGCAGGGGATGGACAGGCCAGACCTACGAGCAGTACTTC

length: 13
D: .
size: many
J: TRBJ2-1
V: TRBV2
CDR3: CASNRASYNEQFF
DNA: TGTGCCAGCAATAGGGCGTCCTACAATGAGCAGTTCTTC

length: 15
D: TRBD2
size: few
J: TRBJ2-1
V: TRBV10-1
CDR3: CASSLGGSRYNEQFF
DNA: TGCGCCAGCAGTTTGGGCGGGAGCCGTTACAATGAGCAGTTCTTC

length: 16
D: .
size: many
J: TRBJ2-1
V: TRBV3-1
CDR3: CASSQDSGLSYNEQFF
DNA: TGTGCCAGCAGCCAAGATTCCGGTTTATCCTACAATGAGCAGTTCTTC

length: 14
D: .
size: .
J: TRBJ2-1
V: TRBV2
CDR3: CASSEANGLNEQFF
DNA: TGTGCCAGCAGTGAAGCGAACGGTCTCAATGAGCAGTTCTTC

length: 15
D: .
size: many
J: TRBJ2-5
V: TRBV11-2
CDR3: CASSSSGSRQETQYF
DNA: TGTGCCAGCAGCTCATCCGGGAGTCGCCAAGAGACCCAGTACTTC

length: 16
D: TRBD1
size: few
J: TRBJ2-7
V: TRBV7-9
CDR3: CASSSVGTGRLYEQYF
DNA: TGTGCCAGCAGCTCCGTCGGGACAGGGCGCCTCTACGAGCAGTACTTC

length: 15
D: .
size: many
J: TRBJ2-7
V: TRBV4-1
CDR3: CASSQEGSGWTAEYF
DNA: TGCGCCAGCAGCCAAGAGGGAAGCGGGTGGACGGCGGAGTACTTC

length: 15
D: TRBD2
size: few
J: TRBJ2-1
V: TRBV9
CDR3: CASSVAGGDYNEQFF
DNA: TGTGCCAGCAGCGTAGCGGGAGGGGACTACAATGAGCAGTTCTTC

length: 17
D: TRBD2
size: few
J: TRBJ2-3
V: TRBV30
CDR3: CAWSVMFSGSEKDTQYF
DNA: TGTGCCTGGAGTGTAATGTTTAGCGGGAGTGAGAAAGATACGCAGTATTTT

length: 13
D: .
size: .
J: TRBJ1-1
V: TRBV6-2/TRBV6-3
CDR3: CASTRVMNTEAFF
DNA: TGTGCCAGCACCAGGGTTATGAACACTGAAGCTTTCTTT

length: 13
D: .
size: many
J: TRBJ1-6
V: TRBV7-9
CDR3: CASSWAGASPLHF
DNA: TGTGCCAGCAGCTGGGCAGGGGCCAGCCCCCTCCACTTT

length: 16
D: .
size: many
J: TRBJ2-3
V: TRBV11-2
CDR3: CASSNAFDVGADTQYF
DNA: TGTGCCAGCAGCAATGCTTTCGACGTGGGGGCAGATACGCAGTATTTT

length: 13
D: .
size: .
J: TRBJ1-5
V: TRBV7-2
CDR3: CASSLSSGAPQHF
DNA: TGTGCCAGCAGCTTATCGAGCGGGGCCCCCCAGCATTTT

length: 12
D: .
size: .
J: TRBJ2-7
V: TRBV29-1
CDR3: CSVGKGSHEQYF
DNA: TGCAGCGTTGGTAAGGGTTCCCACGAGCAGTACTTC

length: 15
D: .
size: .
J: TRBJ1-1
V: TRBV5-6
CDR3: CASSLLRGSDTEAFF
DNA: TGTGCCAGCTCTCTACTACGGGGAAGCGACACTGAAGCTTTCTTT

length: 16
D: TRBD2
size: few
J: TRBJ2-1
V: TRBV7-9
CDR3: CASSLGTSGSENEQFF
DNA: TGTGCCAGCAGCTTAGGGACTAGCGGGAGCGAAAATGAGCAGTTCTTC

length: 14
D: TRBD1
size: few
J: TRBJ1-1
V: TRBV7-3
CDR3: CASSLQGEGTEAFF
DNA: TGTGCCAGCAGCTTACAGGGGGAGGGCACTGAAGCTTTCTTT

length: 14
D: TRBD1
size: .
J: TRBJ1-1
V: TRBV3-1
CDR3: CASSQWQGEIEAFF
DNA: TGTGCCAGCAGCCAATGGCAGGGGGAGATTGAAGCTTTCTTT

length: 14
D: .
size: few
J: TRBJ2-7
V: TRBV20-1
CDR3: CSARVWGYSYEQYF
DNA: TGCAGTGCTAGAGTATGGGGCTACTCCTACGAGCAGTACTTC

length: 16
D: .
size: many
J: TRBJ2-1
V: TRBV24-1
CDR3: CATSDLRLKDYNEQFF
DNA: TGTGCCACCAGTGATTTGAGGCTCAAGGACTACAATGAGCAGTTCTTC

length: 18
D: .
size: many
J: TRBJ2-2
V: TRBV5-4
CDR3: CASSRGSGLFANTGELFF
DNA: TGTGCCAGCAGCCGGGGTAGCGGACTCTTTGCGAACACCGGGGAGCTGTTTTTT

length: 14
D: TRBD2
size: few
J: TRBJ2-1
V: TRBV9
CDR3: CASSVSISGGEQFF
DNA: TGTGCCAGCAGCGTATCAATCTCGGGAGGTGAGCAGTTCTTC

length: 11
D: .
size: once
J: TRBJ2-1
V: TRBV29-1
CDR3: CSVEGTNEQFF
DNA: TGCAGCGTTGAGGGTACGAATGAGCAGTTCTTC

length: 16
D: .
size: many
J: TRBJ2-1
V: TRBV29-1
CDR3: CSGGGNSPYSYNEQFF
DNA: TGCAGCGGAGGGGGTAATTCGCCGTATTCCTACAATGAGCAGTTCTTC

length: 15
D: .
size: .
J: TRBJ1-4
V: TRBV12-3/TRBV12-4
CDR3: CASSFSGATNEKLFF
DNA: TGTGCCAGCAGTTTCAGCGGAGCAACTAATGAAAAACTGTTTTTT

length: 14
D: .
size: .
J: TRBJ2-7
V: TRBV18
CDR3: CASSPRIEIHEQYF
DNA: TGTGCCAGCTCACCAAGGATCGAAATCCACGAGCAGTACTTC

length: 13
D: TRBD1
size: .
J: TRBJ2-2
V: TRBV29-1
CDR3: CSADRGPTGELFF
DNA: TGCAGCGCCGACAGGGGCCCAACCGGGGAGCTGTTTTTT